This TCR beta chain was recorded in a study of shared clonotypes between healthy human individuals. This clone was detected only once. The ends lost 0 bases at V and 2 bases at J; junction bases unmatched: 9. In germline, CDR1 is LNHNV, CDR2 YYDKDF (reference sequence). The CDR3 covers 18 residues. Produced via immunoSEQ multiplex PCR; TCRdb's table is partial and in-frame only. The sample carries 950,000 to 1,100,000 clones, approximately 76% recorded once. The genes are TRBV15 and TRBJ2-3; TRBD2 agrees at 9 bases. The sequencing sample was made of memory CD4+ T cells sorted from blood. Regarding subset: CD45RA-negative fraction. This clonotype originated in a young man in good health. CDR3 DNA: TGTGCCACCAGCAGAGATGTTAAGCGGGGGGCACTCACAGATACGCAGTATTTT. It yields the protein CATSRDVKRGALTDTQYF.